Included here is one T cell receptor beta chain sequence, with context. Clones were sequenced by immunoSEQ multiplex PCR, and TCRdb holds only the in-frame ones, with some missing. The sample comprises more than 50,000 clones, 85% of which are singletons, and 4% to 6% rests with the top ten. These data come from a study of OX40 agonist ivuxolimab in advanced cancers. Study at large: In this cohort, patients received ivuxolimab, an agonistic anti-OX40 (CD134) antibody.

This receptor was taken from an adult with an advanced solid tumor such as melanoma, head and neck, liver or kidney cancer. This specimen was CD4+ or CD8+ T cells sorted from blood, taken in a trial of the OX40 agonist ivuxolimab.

CDR3 region: CASSYPPGAVLPYNEQFF. In DNA, the CDR3 is TGTGCCAGCAGCTACCCCCCGGGAGCGGTGCTTCCCTACAATGAGCAGTTCTTC. V is TRBV11-2 and J is TRBJ2-1, with D perhaps TRBD2 (6 bases). CDR3 size: 18 residues. Germline CDR1 and CDR2: SGHAT and FQNNGV. The V and J ends lost 4 bases and 2 bases respectively, with 21 bases between them. The whole variable domain, remainder taken from reference TRBV11-2 and TRBJ2-1, is EAGVAQSPRYKIIEKRQSVAFWCNPISGHATLYWYQQILGQGPKLLIQFQNNGVVDDSQLPKDRFSAERLKGVDSTLKIQPAKLEDSAVYLCASSYPPGAVLPYNEQFFGPGTRLTVL.